The 24 T cell receptor beta chains given below trace back to one sample, sequenced in a study of T cells in Graves' hyperthyroidism and ophthalmopathy. Using RNA transcripts as the source, TCR beta CDR3 regions were amplified. The HTBI primer set served for first-round RT-PCR of the TCR CDR3. TCRdb independently ran MiXCR on the multiplex PCR reads; one entry per CDR3 protein. The repertoire holds around 580,000 distinct CDR3 sequences, with roughly 46% as singletons. Material for sequencing was peripheral blood or thyroid tissue (not recorded which). Receptor source: a young woman with Graves' hyperthyroidism.

This clonotype has at least ten counts. V is TRBV7-8 and J is TRBJ1-3; D unresolved. V lost 0 bases to trimming and J lost 0 bases, with 6 bases between them. Germline V gives CDR1 SGHVS, CDR2 FQNEAQ. The CDR3 spans 15 residues. CDR3: CASSLARGSGNTIYF. CDR3 coding DNA: TGTGCCAGCAGCTTAGCGCGAGGCTCTGGAAACACCATATATTTT.

A few counts support this clonotype. This rearrangement joins TRBV30 to TRBJ2-7; perhaps TRBD2 as D (5 bases). Germline CDR1 is GTSNPN and CDR2 is SVGIG (reference sequence). V lost 0 bases and J 7 bases, leaving 13 bases between the germline ends. This CDR3 has 13 amino acids. CDR3 in DNA: TGTGCCTGGAGTGTAGCGTTTCCGGGAGAGCAGTACTTC. The encoded protein is CAWSVAFPGEQYF.

This rearrangement joins TRBV16 to TRBJ2-6, with D possibly called TRBD1 or TRBD2 (6 bases each). CDR3 length: 17 amino acids. V lost 6 bases and J 1 base, leaving 16 bases between the germline ends. Germline values: CDR1 KGHSY, CDR2 FQNENV. The CDR3 is CASSQPGAVSGANVLTF. In nucleotides, the CDR3 is TGTGCCAGCAGTCAACCGGGGGCAGTGTCTGGGGCCAACGTCCTGACTTTC.

The genes are TRBV20-1 and TRBJ1-2; D perhaps matches TRBD1 (6 bases). V was clipped by 3 bases and J by 7 bases, with 18 bases between them. Germline CDR1 DFQATT, CDR2 SNEGSKA (reference sequence). The CDR3 loop spans 14 amino acids. The CDR3 region is CSASIGQRSFGYTF. The CDR3 DNA reads as TGCAGTGCTAGCATTGGACAGAGGAGCTTTGGCTACACCTTC.

This clonotype was seen many times. The J gene is TRBJ2-5, the V gene TRBV14; no clear D gene. The ends were cut back, 7 bases at V and 4 bases at J, with 10 bases in the middle. The germline V gene encodes CDR1 SGHDN and CDR2 FVKESK. The CDR3 has 12 amino acids. CDR3 region: CASNRGLETQYF. CDR3 nucleotide sequence: TGTGCCAGCAATAGAGGTTTAGAGACCCAGTACTTC.

Note on this clonotype: This may arise from a read error, as a much more abundant clone is one base away. The CDR3 nucleotides read TGTGCCAACCTACAGTCGAATCCCTACGAGCAGTACTTC. Translated: CANLQSNPYEQYF. The rearrangement uses TRBV12-3 or TRBV12-4 and TRBJ2-7; no clear D. Deletions cut 10 bases from V and 2 bases from J, with 15 bases between. The CDR3 extends over 13 amino acids.

The J gene is TRBJ1-1, the V gene TRBV28; D is perhaps TRBD1 (6 bases). The germline V gene has CDR1 MDHEN and CDR2 SYDVKM. The CDR3 runs to 13 residues. V was cut by 0 bases and J by 7 bases, with 9 bases left in between. Written as DNA, the CDR3 is TGTGCCAGCAGTTTATGGCTGACAGGTGAAGCTTTCTTT. The encoded protein is CASSLWLTGEAFF.

This rearrangement joins TRBV7-2 to TRBJ2-7, with D tentatively TRBD1 (5 bases). The CDR3 is made up of 17 amino acids. The germline V gene has CDR1 SGHTA and CDR2 FQGNSA. V dropped 4 bases and J dropped 7 bases, with 26 bases sitting between them. The CDR3 coding sequence is TGTGCCAGCAGCTCACCGAGAGTAATCGGGTGGGGCGTGGAGCAGTACTTC. Translating gives CASSSPRVIGWGVEQYF.

V usage is TRBV10-1 and J usage is TRBJ2-5; unclear D gene. The ends were cut back, 0 bases at V and 4 bases at J, with 6 bases in the middle. This CDR3 region has 13 residues. Germline values: CDR1 WNHNN, CDR2 SYGVQD (reference sequence). The chain's CDR3 is CASSESTRETQYF. The CDR3, as DNA: TGCGCCAGCAGTGAGTCGACGAGAGAGACCCAGTACTTC.

This clonotype was picked up a small number of times. The chain employs TRBV18 and TRBJ1-1; D gene uncertain. Trimming cost V 4 bases and J 2 bases, with 5 bases left between them. The CDR3 is made up of 12 amino acids. Germline CDR1 is KGHSH and CDR2 is LQKENI. The CDR3, as DNA: TGTGCCAGCTCACGGATAAACACTGAAGCTTTCTTT. Translation: CASSRINTEAFF.

There are many counts of this clonotype. The V and J genes are TRBV27 and TRBJ1-2; D gene uncertain. V gave up 5 bases and J gave up 8 bases, with 9 bases separating them. This CDR3 has 11 residues. Germline V gene sequence: CDR1 MNHEY, CDR2 SMNVEV (reference sequence). CDR3 in amino acids: CASSRGKGYTF. In nucleotides, the CDR3 is TGTGCCAGCAGTCGTGGGAAGGGCTACACCTTC.

The chain combines TRBV7-6 with TRBJ2-7; D possibly matches TRBD1 or TRBD2 (6 bases each). With 5 bases removed from V and 5 bases from J, the gap between germline ends came to 13 bases. Germline V gives CDR1 SGHVS, CDR2 FNYEAQ. This CDR3 spans 13 amino acids. The DNA for the CDR3 is TGTGCCAGCAGCAGGGGGGAATCCAACGAGCAGTACTTC. It translates to CASSRGESNEQYF.

Ten or more counts support this clonotype. V usage is TRBV4-1 and J usage is TRBJ1-1; possible D gene TRBD1, 5 bases. V lost 4 bases to trimming and J lost 6 bases, with 18 bases between them. The CDR3 covers 15 residues. CDR1 is MGHRA and CDR2 is YSYEKL in the germline V gene. CDR3 amino acids: CASSLRAGKYSEAFF. The CDR3 DNA reads TGCGCCAGCAGCCTAAGGGCAGGGAAGTACTCTGAAGCTTTCTTT.

The V call is TRBV29-1, the J call TRBJ2-7; 8 nucleotides line up with TRBD2. J was trimmed by 4 bases and V by 8 bases; bases with no gene match: 7. The germline V gene encodes CDR1 SQVTM and CDR2 ANQGSEA. This CDR3 has 12 amino acids. The CDR3 DNA reads TGCAGCTCCGGGACTAGACTTTACGAGCAGTACTTC. Translation gives CSSGTRLYEQYF.

This clonotype turned up a few times. V gene TRBV9 combines with J gene TRBJ2-2; D gene uncertain. Per germline, CDR1 SGDLS and CDR2 YYNGEE. Trimming took off 4 bases at V and 2 bases at J, with 12 bases between the two ends. The length of the CDR3 is 15 residues. The CDR3 coding sequence is TGTGCCAGCAGCTCCCGGGTCCCAAACACCGGGGAGCTGTTTTTT. It specifies CASSSRVPNTGELFF.

This clonotype came up once. A read error is likely, as this CDR3 ends without the conserved phenylalanine or tryptophan. The genes are TRBV24-1 and TRBJ2-6; D is possibly TRBD2 (6 bases). The CDR3 loop spans 18 amino acids. Germline values: CDR1 KGHDR, CDR2 SFDVKD. V was clipped by 3 bases and J by 0 bases, with 14 bases between them. CDR3 DNA: TGTGCCACCAGTGATGCTAGCGTTAGAAACTCTGGGGCCAACGTCCTGACTCTC. Translating it yields CATSDASVRNSGANVLTL.

The genes are TRBV30 and TRBJ1-2; no clear D gene. Trimming pared 1 base from V and 3 bases from J, leaving 15 bases between. CDR3 length: 15 amino acids. Looked up from germline, CDR1 is GTSNPN and CDR2 is SVGIG (reference sequence). The chain's CDR3 is CAWSAPGRSDYGYTF. The CDR3 nucleotides read TGTGCCTGGAGTGCCCCCGGAAGGAGCGACTATGGCTACACCTTC.

The sample holds many counts of this clonotype. The chain carries TRBV12-3 or TRBV12-4 and TRBJ1-6, with a weak D call TRBD1 (5 bases). The CDR3 totals 15 residues. V shed 5 bases and J shed 4 bases, with 12 bases lying between them. For the CDR3, the DNA is TGTGCCAGCAGTAGGGGAATCGGGTATAATTCACCCCTCCACTTT. It encodes CASSRGIGYNSPLHF.

In this sample, this clonotype turned up many times. The V and J genes are TRBV6-5 and TRBJ1-1; 7 bases align to TRBD1. Germline V lookup: CDR1 MNHEY, CDR2 SVGAGI. This CDR3 has 13 residues. The junction had 5 bases not matched to a gene; V was cut back by 7 bases and J by 3 bases. Written as DNA, the CDR3 is TGTGCCAGCAAAGAAGGGGGCTACACTGAAGCTTTCTTT. The encoded protein is CASKEGGYTEAFF.

V usage is TRBV20-1 and J usage is TRBJ1-1; weak D call: TRBD1 (5 bases). Germline V gene lookup returns CDR1 DFQATT and CDR2 SNEGSKA (reference sequence). The CDR3 runs to 16 residues. V was trimmed by 1 base and J by 6 bases, leaving 21 bases between them. The CDR3: CSARGRGREGIPEAFF. In DNA form, the CDR3 reads TGCAGTGCTAGAGGACGGGGGAGGGAGGGAATCCCTGAAGCTTTCTTT.

This clonotype was seen at least ten times. The gene calls are TRBV12-3 or TRBV12-4 and TRBJ1-5, with unresolved D. Between the trimmed V and J ends, which lost 8 bases and 7 bases, there was a span of 15 bases. The CDR3 contains 13 residues. The CDR3 nucleotides read TGTGCCAGCGGCTTAAGGACGGGGCAGCCCCAGCATTTT. Translating gives CASGLRTGQPQHF.

This clonotype was counted ten times or more. This chain joins TRBV7-2 and TRBJ2-3, with TRBD2 matching over 7 bases. J gave up 0 bases and V 7 bases, and 4 bases lay outside the gene matches. This CDR3 comprises 14 residues. Germline V lookup: CDR1 SGHTA, CDR2 FQGNSA. The CDR3 sequence: CASKTSPSTDTQYF. As DNA, the CDR3 is TGTGCCAGCAAGACTAGCCCTAGCACAGATACGCAGTATTTT.

There are a few counts of this clonotype. The rearrangement links TRBV7-6 to TRBJ2-7; D might be TRBD2 (6 bases). The CDR3 covers 14 residues. V was trimmed by 3 bases and J by 5 bases, leaving 14 bases between them. Germline values: CDR1 SGHVS, CDR2 FNYEAQ. The CDR3 DNA follows: TGTGCCAGCAGCTTCGGGGGATCTAGCGACGAGCAGTACTTC. Its protein product is CASSFGGSSDEQYF.

The rearrangement joins TRBV4-3 to TRBJ1-2; 9 bases map to TRBD1. The germline V gene has CDR1 LGHNA and CDR2 YSLEER. CDR3 length: 16 amino acids. The junction had 11 bases not matched to a gene; V was cut back by 3 bases and J by 6 bases. The CDR3 loop reads CASSHPGQGYSHGYTF. The CDR3 DNA reads as TGCGCCAGCAGCCACCCGGGACAGGGTTATTCGCATGGCTACACCTTC.